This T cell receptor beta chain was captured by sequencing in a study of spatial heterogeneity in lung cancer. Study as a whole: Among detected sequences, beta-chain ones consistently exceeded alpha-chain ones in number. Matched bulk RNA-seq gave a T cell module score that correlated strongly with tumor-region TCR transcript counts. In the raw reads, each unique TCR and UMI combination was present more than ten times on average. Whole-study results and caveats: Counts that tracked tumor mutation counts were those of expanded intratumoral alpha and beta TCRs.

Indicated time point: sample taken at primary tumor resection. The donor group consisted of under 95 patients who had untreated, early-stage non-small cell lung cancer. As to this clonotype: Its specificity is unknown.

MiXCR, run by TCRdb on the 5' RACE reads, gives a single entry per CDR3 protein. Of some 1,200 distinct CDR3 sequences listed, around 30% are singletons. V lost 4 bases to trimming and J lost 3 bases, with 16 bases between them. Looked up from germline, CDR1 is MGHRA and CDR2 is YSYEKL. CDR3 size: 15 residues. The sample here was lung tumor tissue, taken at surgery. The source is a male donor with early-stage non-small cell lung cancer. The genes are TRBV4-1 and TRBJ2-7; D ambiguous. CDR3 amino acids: CASSPLDPPGYEQYF. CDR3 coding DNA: TGCGCCAGCAGCCCGTTAGACCCCCCGGGCTACGAGCAGTACTTC.